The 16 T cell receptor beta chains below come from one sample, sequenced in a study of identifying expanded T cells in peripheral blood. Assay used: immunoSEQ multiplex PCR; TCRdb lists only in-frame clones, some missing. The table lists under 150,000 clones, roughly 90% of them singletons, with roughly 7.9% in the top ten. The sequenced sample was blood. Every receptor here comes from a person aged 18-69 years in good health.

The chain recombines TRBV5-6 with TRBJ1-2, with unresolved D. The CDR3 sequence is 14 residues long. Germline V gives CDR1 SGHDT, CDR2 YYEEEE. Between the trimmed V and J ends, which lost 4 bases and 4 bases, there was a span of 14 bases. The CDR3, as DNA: TGTGCCAGCAGCCCTGGGAGGTCCAGCTATGGCTACACCTTC. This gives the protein CASSPGRSSYGYTF. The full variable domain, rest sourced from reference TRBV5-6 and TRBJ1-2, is DAGVTQSPTHLIKTRGQQVTLRCSPKSGHDTVSWYQQALGQGPQFIFQYYEEEERQRGNFPDRFSGHQFPNYSSELNVNALLLGDSALYLCASSPGRSSYGYTFGSGTRLTVV.

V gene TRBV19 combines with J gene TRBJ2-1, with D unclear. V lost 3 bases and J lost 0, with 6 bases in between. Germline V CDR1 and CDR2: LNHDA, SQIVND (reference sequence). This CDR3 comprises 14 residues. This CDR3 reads CASSISSSYNEQFF. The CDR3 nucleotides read TGTGCCAGTAGTATCTCCAGCTCCTACAATGAGCAGTTCTTC.

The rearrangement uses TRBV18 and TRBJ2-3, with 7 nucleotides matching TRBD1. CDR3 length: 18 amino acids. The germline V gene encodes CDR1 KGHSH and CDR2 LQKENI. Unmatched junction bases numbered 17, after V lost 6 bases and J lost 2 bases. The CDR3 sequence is CASSLRSSTGTATDTQYF. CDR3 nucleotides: TGTGCCAGCTCCCTTAGATCATCAACCGGGACAGCCACAGATACGCAGTATTTT.

CDR3 region: CASSPGSGGSYEQYF. In nucleotides, the CDR3 is TGTGCCAGCAGCCCTGGGTCGGGGGGCTCCTACGAGCAGTACTTC. The chain employs TRBV7-3 and TRBJ2-7, with 7 bases lining up with TRBD2. The CDR3 consists of 15 residues. V lost 5 bases and J lost 0; bases outside the gene matches: 7. From germline, CDR1 is SGHTA and CDR2 FQGTGA.

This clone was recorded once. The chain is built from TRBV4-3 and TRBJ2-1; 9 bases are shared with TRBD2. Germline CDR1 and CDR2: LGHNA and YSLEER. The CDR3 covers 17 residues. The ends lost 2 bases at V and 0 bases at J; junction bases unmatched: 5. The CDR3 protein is CASSQSLAGHSYNEQFF. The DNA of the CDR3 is TGCGCCAGCAGCCAATCCCTAGCGGGGCACTCCTACAATGAGCAGTTCTTC.

This CDR3 is CASSMDRSYEQYF. CDR3 sequence (DNA): TGTGCCAGTAGCATGGACAGGTCCTACGAGCAGTACTTC. The J gene is TRBJ2-7, the V gene TRBV19, with 7 bases identical to TRBD1. In germline, CDR1 is LNHDA, CDR2 SQIVND (reference sequence). This CDR3 comprises 13 residues. V lost 6 bases and J lost 1; bases outside the gene matches: 3.

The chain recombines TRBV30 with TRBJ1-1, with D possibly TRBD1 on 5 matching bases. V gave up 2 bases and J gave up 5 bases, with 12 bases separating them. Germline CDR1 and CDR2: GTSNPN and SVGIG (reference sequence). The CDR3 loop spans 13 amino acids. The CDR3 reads CAWSTGAVTEAFF. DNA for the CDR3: TGTGCCTGGAGTACTGGGGCGGTAACTGAAGCTTTCTTT.

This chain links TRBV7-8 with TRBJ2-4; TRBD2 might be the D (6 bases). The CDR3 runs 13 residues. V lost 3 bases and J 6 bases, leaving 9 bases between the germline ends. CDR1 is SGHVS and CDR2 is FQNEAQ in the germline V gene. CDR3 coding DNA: TGTGCCAGCAGCTTTGGGGGGACAAACATTCAGTACTTC. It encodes CASSFGGTNIQYF. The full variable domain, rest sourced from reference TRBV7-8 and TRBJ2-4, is GAGVSQSPRYKVAKRGQDVALRCDPISGHVSLFWYQQALGQGPEFLTYFQNEAQLDKSGLPSDRFFAERPEGSVSTLKIQRTQQEDSAVYLCASSFGGTNIQYFGAGTRLSVL.

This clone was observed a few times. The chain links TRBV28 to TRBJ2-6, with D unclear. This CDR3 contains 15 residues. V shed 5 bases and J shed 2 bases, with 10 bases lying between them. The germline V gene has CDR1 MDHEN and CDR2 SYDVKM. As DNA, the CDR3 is TGTGCCAGCAGTACCCGAGGCCCTGGGGCCAACGTCCTGACTTTC. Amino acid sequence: CASSTRGPGANVLTF.

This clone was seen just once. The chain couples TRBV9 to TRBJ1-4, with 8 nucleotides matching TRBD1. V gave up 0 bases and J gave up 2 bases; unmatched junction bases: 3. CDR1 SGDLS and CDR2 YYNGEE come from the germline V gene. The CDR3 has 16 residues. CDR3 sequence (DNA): TGTGCCAGCAGCGTAGCCAGGGGGCACACTAATGAAAAACTGTTTTTT. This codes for CASSVARGHTNEKLFF.

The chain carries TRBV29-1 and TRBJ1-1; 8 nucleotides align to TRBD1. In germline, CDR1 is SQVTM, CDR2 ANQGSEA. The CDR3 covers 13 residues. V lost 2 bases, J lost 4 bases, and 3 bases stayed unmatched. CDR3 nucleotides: TGCAGCGTTGAACGGACAGGGAGCACTGAAGCTTTCTTT. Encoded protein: CSVERTGSTEAFF.

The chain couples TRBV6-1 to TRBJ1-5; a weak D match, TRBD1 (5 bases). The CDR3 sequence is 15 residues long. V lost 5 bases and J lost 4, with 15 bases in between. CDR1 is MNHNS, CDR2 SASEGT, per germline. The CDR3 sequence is CASSQFRDRNQPQHF. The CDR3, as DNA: TGTGCCAGCAGTCAATTCCGGGACCGAAATCAGCCCCAGCATTTT.

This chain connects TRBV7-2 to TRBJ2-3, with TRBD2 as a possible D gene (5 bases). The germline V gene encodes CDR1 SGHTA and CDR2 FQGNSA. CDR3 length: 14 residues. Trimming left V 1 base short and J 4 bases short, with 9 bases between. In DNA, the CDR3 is TGTGCCAGCAGCTTAGGTCGGGGTTCAGATACGCAGTATTTT. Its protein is CASSLGRGSDTQYF.

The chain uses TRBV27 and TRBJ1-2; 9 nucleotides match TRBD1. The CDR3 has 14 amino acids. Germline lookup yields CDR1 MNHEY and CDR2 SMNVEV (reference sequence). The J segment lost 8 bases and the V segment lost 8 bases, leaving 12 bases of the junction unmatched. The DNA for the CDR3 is TGTGCCAGCGGAGGGACAGGGATTTTTCAAGGCTACACCTTC. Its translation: CASGGTGIFQGYTF.

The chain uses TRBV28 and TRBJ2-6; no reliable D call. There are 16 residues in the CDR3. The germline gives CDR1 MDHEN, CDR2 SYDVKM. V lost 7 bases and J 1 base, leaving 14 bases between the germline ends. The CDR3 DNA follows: TGTGCCAGCACCTCGCCTAACAGATCTGGGGCCAACGTCCTGACTTTC. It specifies CASTSPNRSGANVLTF.

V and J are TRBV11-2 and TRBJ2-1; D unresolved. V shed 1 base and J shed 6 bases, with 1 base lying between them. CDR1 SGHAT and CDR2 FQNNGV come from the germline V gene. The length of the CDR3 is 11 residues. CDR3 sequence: CASSLGNEQFF. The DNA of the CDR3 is TGTGCCAGCAGCTTAGGCAATGAGCAGTTCTTC.